This T cell receptor beta chain appears in the sequencing data of a study of blood T cell repertoires in COVID-19. The CDR3 is 13 residues long. Germline loops: CDR1 MNHEY, CDR2 SVGAGI. V dropped 8 bases and J dropped 5; count of bases not matched to a gene: 5. TCRdb's table, derived via immunoSEQ multiplex PCR, lists solely in-frame clones and lacks some. The sample carries under 200,000 clones, over 75% recorded once. The sample was peripheral blood. This receptor was identified in a man in his 70s who had recovered from COVID-19. The chain uses TRBV6-5 and TRBJ1-1; 10 bases match TRBD1. This CDR3 reads CASYRDRGTEAFF. The DNA of the CDR3 is TGTGCCAGCTACCGGGACAGGGGAACTGAAGCTTTCTTT.